This TCR beta chain was found in a study of T cell responses to AZD1222 COVID-19 vaccine (dated by TCRdb to the early 2020s). About the investigation overall: TCR sequencing covered 230 to 250 trial participants: 200 to 220 given two doses of AZD1222 and 26 given two doses of MenACWY control vaccine. Enrollment into the trials was organized by age into subgroups of 18-55, 56-69 and 70-plus years, and those subgroups contained approximately 150, 30 and 60 TCR-sequenced participants, respectively.

Regarding this clone: The target of this receptor is not known. Per-base quality was not reported, and no clone a single base away is much larger than it.

The time point label, as the study defines it: about 28 days (+/-7) after the second vaccine dose. AZD1222 recipients with second doses at about 4 weeks or about 12 weeks were pooled, because spike-specific TCR depth and breadth did not differ between schedules. Samples from vaccinated people were obtained from the UK trials COV001 and COV002, which included a single-blind randomized controlled phase 2/3 trial of AZD1222 (ChAdOx1 nCoV-19) in healthy adults. For TCRbeta chain sequencing, PBMC samples were collected from trial participants at day 0 and at day 28 after the second dose. As encoded in the germline V gene (reference sequence), CDR1 is GTSNPN while CDR2 is SVGIG. Reading from cysteine to phenylalanine, the CDR3 counts 14 amino acids. Solely the CDR3 DNA is kept, with 42 bases framed from the first base. The junction shows trimming of 2 bases on V and 5 bases on J, and the gene matches do not reach 7 bases of it.

The CDR3 regions of human TCRbeta chains were analyzed by immunosequencing. On the authors' methods: TCRs in the repertoires were matched against a reference library of SARS-CoV-2-specific TCRs that had been generated with the MIRA antigen-specificity platform. Breadth meant the fraction of unique TCRs that were SARS-CoV-2-associated, whereas depth meant the fraction of total T cells that were SARS-CoV-2-associated. Each spike-specific TCR was assigned to its reactive spike region and to a CD4 or CD8 class using the MIRA data. Log10-transformed breadth and depth values were compared by one-way ANOVA with Sidak's multiple comparisons tests. The table was pulled from immuneACCESS by TCRdb, which kept in-frame rearrangements only. Such tables lose some clones; where checked, under half of the loss comes from unresolved V genes, and the rest has no known cause. V, J and clone size are taken as reported in that table, and D and trimming were inferred from the DNA itself. Recorded for this sample are 20,000 to 30,000 clones; over 75% of them occurred a single time. Together, the top ten hold under 35% of the sample.

What the work shows at the level of the full study, not this receptor alone: In the small 56-69-year group, the increase in depth fell short of significance, most likely because of low power. Because no samples from the day 14 peak response were available, repertoires could be characterized only after the peak T cell response. Spike-specific TCR breadth and depth rose significantly after two AZD1222 doses compared with day 0 and with MenACWY recipients. The vaccine-associated CD4 TCRs covered the entire spike protein, and the dominant responses fell in regions 160-218 and 743-854. Conclusions about previously exposed vaccinees were limited because only six AZD1222 recipients were SARS-CoV-2 seropositive at baseline. Most participants were white British and females outnumbered males, and the authors suggested that clonal diversity may have been underestimated. Nearly half of unique spike-specific TCRs reportedly recognized epitopes outside regions mutated in the B.1.351 and B.1.1.7 variants.

The V and J genes are TRBV30 and TRBJ2-5; 8 central bases correspond to TRBD1. The sequence came from an adult who received the AZD1222 COVID-19 vaccine. This specimen was peripheral blood, taken 28 days after the second AZD1222 dose. This receptor has the CDR3 CAWSPGGGGETQYF. The DNA sequence is given as TGTGCCTGGAGTCCAGGGGGCGGTGGGGAGACCCAGTACTTC.